These 26 T cell receptor beta chains came from one sample sequenced in a study of regulatory T cells in long-lasting Graves disease. Time point in this sample: persistent/refractory GD, antithyroid drugs over 5 years with positive TRAb. Extracted RNA from PBMCs served as the source of the TCR library. HTBI primers from iRepertoire and Arm-PCR of CDR3 regions yielded the TCR beta libraries. TCRdb analysed the multiplex PCR reads with MiXCR anew, one entry per CDR3 protein. This sample carries some 430,000 distinct CDR3 sequences, 20% to 25% of them seen once, and the ten largest clones take approximately 6.4%. The source was peripheral blood mononuclear cells (PBMCs), collected when the disease was refractory, from a patient treated with antithyroid drugs. Every receptor here comes from a female donor with Graves disease.

The sample holds a few counts of this clonotype. The J gene is TRBJ2-2, the V gene TRBV6-1, with D uncertain. CDR3 size: 13 residues. V was cut by 6 bases and J by 4 bases, with 9 bases left in between. The germline V gene has CDR1 MNHNS and CDR2 SASEGT. CDR3 sequence (DNA): TGTGCCAGCAGACCCACAGTCACCGGGGAGCTGTTTTTT. This sequence encodes CASRPTVTGELFF.

This clonotype was seen a handful of times. This clone may be a read error of a much larger clone one base away. No conserved phenylalanine or tryptophan is present at the end of the CDR3, so a read error is the likely explanation. This chain links TRBV28 with TRBJ1-2, with a tentative D call TRBD1 (5 bases). This CDR3 contains 16 residues. Trimming pared 2 bases from V and 4 bases from J, leaving 17 bases between. Germline V gives CDR1 MDHEN, CDR2 SYDVKM. CDR3 in amino acids: CASSLVEEGMGYGYTS. The CDR3, as DNA: TGTGCCAGCAGTTTAGTCGAAGAGGGGATGGGCTATGGCTACACCTCC.

This clonotype was seen many times. This chain connects TRBV20-1 to TRBJ2-4; a weak D match, TRBD1 (6 bases). Trimming took off 6 bases at V and 7 bases at J, with 16 bases between the two ends. Germline CDR1 reads DFQATT; CDR2 reads SNEGSKA (reference sequence). This CDR3 is built from 13 residues. The CDR3 region is CSATTGASNIQYF. DNA for the CDR3: TGCAGTGCGACGACAGGAGCTAGCAACATTCAGTACTTC.

J is TRBJ2-7 and V is TRBV20-1, with 11 bases aligning to TRBD2. The CDR3 is 17 amino acids. Per germline, CDR1 DFQATT and CDR2 SNEGSKA (reference sequence). V gave up 5 bases and J gave up 3 bases; unmatched junction bases: 15. The CDR3 region is CSAEGPRLAGFNYEQYF. The CDR3 bases are TGCAGTGCTGAAGGACCGAGACTAGCGGGATTTAACTACGAGCAGTACTTC.

This clonotype was seen many times. The V and J genes are TRBV6-1 and TRBJ2-2, with a weak D call TRBD1 (6 bases). The V end lost 4 bases, the J end lost 2 bases, and 11 bases lay between the germline ends. Germline V gene sequence: CDR1 MNHNS, CDR2 SASEGT. CDR3 size: 15 residues. For the CDR3, the DNA is TGTGCCAGCAGTGGGTGGACAGTCAACACCGGGGAGCTGTTTTTT. It encodes CASSGWTVNTGELFF.

This chain connects TRBV20-1 to TRBJ2-1; D is ambiguous. CDR1 and CDR2 from the germline V gene are DFQATT and SNEGSKA (reference sequence). This CDR3 spans 12 amino acids. The V end lost 2 bases, the J end lost 8 bases, and 10 bases lay between the germline ends. The CDR3 nucleotides read TGCAGTGCTAGACTAGGTCGGGATGAGCAGTTCTTC. As protein: CSARLGRDEQFF.

This sequence joins TRBV5-1 and TRBJ1-6; D remains unclear. The CDR3 is 14 amino acids. The germline V and J ends were trimmed by 4 bases and 6 bases, with 11 bases remaining between them. Germline V lookup: CDR1 SGHRS, CDR2 YFSETQ. The CDR3, as DNA: TGCGCCAGCAGCACGGCACAGTCTAATTCACCCCTCCACTTT. Its protein is CASSTAQSNSPLHF.

V is TRBV6-1 and J is TRBJ2-1; possible D gene TRBD1, 6 bases. V lost 0 bases to trimming and J lost 2 bases, with 11 bases between them. This CDR3 comprises 16 residues. Germline-derived CDR1 and CDR2 are MNHNS and SASEGT. The CDR3 region has the DNA TGTGCCAGCAGTGAAGCGCTAGGGACACCCTACAATGAGCAGTTCTTC. The encoded protein is CASSEALGTPYNEQFF.

V gene TRBV19 combines with J gene TRBJ1-5, with TRBD1 matching 7 bases. The CDR3 totals 17 residues. V shed 4 bases and J 7 bases; nucleotides not matched to a gene: 16. Germline V gene lookup returns CDR1 LNHDA and CDR2 SQIVND (reference sequence). This CDR3 reads CASSTQYRRDSAQPQHF. The CDR3 DNA reads TGTGCCAGTAGTACGCAATACCGAAGGGACAGCGCACAGCCCCAGCATTTT.

V is TRBV19 and J is TRBJ2-2; TRBD2 agrees at 15 bases. CDR1 LNHDA and CDR2 SQIVND come from the germline V gene (reference sequence). V lost 7 bases to trimming and J lost 0 bases; unmatched junction nucleotides: 18. The CDR3 is made up of 22 amino acids. CDR3 region: CASTLLWTSGREITANTGELFF. The CDR3 DNA reads as TGTGCCAGTACCCTCCTGTGGACTAGCGGGAGGGAGATAACCGCGAACACCGGGGAGCTGTTTTTT.

This clonotype was seen repeatedly, ten times or more. The gene calls are TRBV5-1 and TRBJ1-4; 8 nucleotides align to TRBD1. This CDR3 region has 14 residues. Trimming removed 4 bases from V and 8 bases from J; junction bases left unmatched: 7. In germline, CDR1 is SGHRS, CDR2 YFSETQ. CDR3 loop: CASSQDREVEKLFF. CDR3 bases: TGCGCCAGCAGCCAGGACAGGGAGGTCGAAAAACTGTTTTTT.

On this clonotype: This may be a read error: a much more frequent sequence differs by one nucleotide. This chain links TRBV28 with TRBJ2-7; D unresolved. This CDR3 is 13 amino acids long. CDR1 MDHEN and CDR2 SYDVKM come from the germline V gene. The CDR3 loop is CASTTWSSYEQHF. The CDR3 DNA reads TGTGCCAGCACTACATGGAGCTCCTACGAGCAGCACTTC.

This clonotype was counted a few times. This chain uses TRBV19 with TRBJ1-2, with a weak D call TRBD1 (5 bases). The CDR3 loop spans 15 amino acids. Deletions cut 6 bases from V and 0 bases from J, with 14 bases between. Germline V gives CDR1 LNHDA, CDR2 SQIVND (reference sequence). The CDR3 sequence: CASSVTGNANYGYTF. CDR3 DNA sequence: TGTGCCAGTAGCGTTACAGGTAACGCTAACTATGGCTACACCTTC.

CDR3 in amino acids: CASSPPPDRVGEQYF. The CDR3 DNA reads TGTGCCAGCAGTCCCCCACCCGACAGGGTAGGAGAGCAGTACTTC. The V gene is TRBV28, the J gene TRBJ2-7, with TRBD1 matching over 7 bases. Germline assignment: CDR1 MDHEN and CDR2 SYDVKM. The CDR3 is made up of 15 amino acids. V shed 5 bases and J 7 bases; nucleotides not matched to a gene: 14.

This chain connects TRBV20-1 to TRBJ2-1; 11 nucleotides match TRBD2. The V gene end was trimmed by 4 bases and the J gene end by 6 bases; junction bases not matched to a gene: 2. This CDR3 has 13 amino acids. Germline V gene data show CDR1 as DFQATT and CDR2 as SNEGSKA (reference sequence). The CDR3 sequence is CSAKTSGSNEQFF. In DNA form, the CDR3 reads TGCAGTGCTAAAACTAGCGGGAGCAATGAGCAGTTCTTC.

The chain links TRBV13 to TRBJ2-1; 12 bases fit TRBD2. Trimming removed 5 bases from V and 5 bases from J; junction bases left unmatched: 10. Germline CDR1 reads PRHDT; CDR2 reads FYEKMQ (reference sequence). This CDR3 has 17 residues. CDR3 in amino acids: CASSLRLAGDSDNEQFF. The CDR3 DNA is TGTGCCAGCAGCCTACGACTAGCGGGAGATTCCGACAATGAGCAGTTCTTC.

This clonotype was counted ten times or more. The CDR3 region has the DNA TGTGCCAGCAGTTGGGGGGCCAACGTCCTGACTTTC. Translating it yields CASSWGANVLTF. The chain combines TRBV6-2 or TRBV6-3 with TRBJ2-6; the D is unclear. This CDR3 is 12 amino acids long. Per germline, CDR1 MNHEY and CDR2 SVGEGT. V was shortened by 4 bases and J by 4 bases, with 2 bases between the two germline ends.

V usage is TRBV28 and J usage is TRBJ2-3; 11 nucleotides align to TRBD1. The CDR3 has 16 amino acids. Germline CDR1 is MDHEN and CDR2 is SYDVKM. V shed 6 bases, J shed 10 bases, and the junction held 15 bases outside the gene matches. The CDR3: CASSSPGTGGRGAQYF. The CDR3, as DNA: TGTGCCAGCAGCTCTCCGGGGACAGGGGGGAGGGGGGCGCAGTATTTT.

This clonotype has ten or more counts. This chain uses TRBV2 with TRBJ2-5; 8 nucleotides match TRBD1. The CDR3 runs to 15 residues. The germline gives CDR1 SNHLY, CDR2 FYNNEI. Unmatched junction bases numbered 6, after V lost 1 base and J lost 5 bases. This chain's CDR3 is CASSEEAAGGETQYF. Here the CDR3 DNA reads TGTGCCAGCAGTGAAGAGGCGGCAGGGGGCGAGACCCAGTACTTC. Looking up the rest from reference TRBV2 and TRBJ2-5 gives the full variable domain: EPEVTQTPSHQVTQMGQEVILRCVPISNHLYFYWYRQILGQKVEFLVSFYNNEISEKSEIFDDQFSVERPDGSNFTLKIRSTKLEDSAMYFCASSEEAAGGETQYFGPGTRLLVL.

This clonotype has a count of ten or more. The chain links TRBV20-1 to TRBJ1-4; 9 positions match TRBD1. After removal of 6 bases from V and 4 bases from J, the junction contained 9 bases not matched to a gene. Looked up from germline, CDR1 is DFQATT and CDR2 is SNEGSKA (reference sequence). The length of the CDR3 is 15 residues. The DNA for the CDR3 is TGCAGTGCCACAGGGGGCGGCTTTGGTAATGAAAAACTGTTTTTT. Protein product: CSATGGGFGNEKLFF.

The CDR3 DNA reads as TGTGCCAGCAGCCTGGACACTACTGGAAACACCATATATTTT. Protein product: CASSLDTTGNTIYF. The rearrangement joins TRBV7-2 to TRBJ1-3; possible D gene TRBD1, 5 bases. Germline CDR1 and CDR2: SGHTA and FQGNSA. This CDR3 region has 14 residues. The V gene lost 5 bases and the J gene lost 2 bases, with 10 bases spanning the gap.

The chain recombines TRBV20-1 with TRBJ2-2; unclear D gene. Per germline, CDR1 DFQATT and CDR2 SNEGSKA (reference sequence). This CDR3 spans 13 amino acids. Trimming took 2 bases from V and 0 from J, leaving 4 bases between them. This chain's CDR3 is CSARKPNTGELFF. The CDR3 region has the DNA TGCAGTGCTAGAAAGCCGAACACCGGGGAGCTGTTTTTT.

The genes are TRBV6-9 and TRBJ2-1; 9 nucleotides align to TRBD2. The CDR3 runs to 14 residues. The J segment lost 4 bases and the V segment lost 4 bases, leaving 2 bases of the junction unmatched. Germline assignment: CDR1 MNHGY and CDR2 SVAAGI. The CDR3 loop is CASSWTSVYNEQFF. Here the CDR3 DNA reads TGTGCCAGCAGTTGGACTAGCGTATACAATGAGCAGTTCTTC.

This clonotype appeared many times. The rearrangement links TRBV2 to TRBJ2-5; weak D call: TRBD1 (6 bases). The CDR3 extends over 13 amino acids. CDR1 and CDR2 (germline): SNHLY, FYNNEI. V was clipped by 9 bases and J by 4 bases, with 15 bases between them. The CDR3 reads CASGAQGRETQYF. CDR3 bases: TGTGCCAGTGGAGCACAGGGTCGAGAGACCCAGTACTTC.

Many counts were recorded for this clonotype. The rearrangement joins TRBV11-3 to TRBJ1-1, with a tentative D call TRBD1 (5 bases). Germline lookup yields CDR1 SGHNT and CDR2 YENEEA. CDR3 length: 13 amino acids. V dropped 7 bases and J dropped 3 bases, with 12 bases sitting between them. CDR3: CASTVRVDTEAFF. The CDR3 DNA reads as TGTGCCAGCACCGTCAGGGTGGACACTGAAGCTTTCTTT.

J is TRBJ1-2 and V is TRBV28, with D perhaps TRBD1 (5 bases). The CDR3 spans 14 residues. The V gene lost 9 bases and the J gene lost 11 bases, with 25 bases spanning the gap. From germline, CDR1 is MDHEN and CDR2 SYDVKM. DNA of the CDR3: TGTGCCAGTAGTATCCGGGCAGGGATTGAGAAATACACCTTC. The encoded protein is CASSIRAGIEKYTF.